The 17 T cell receptor beta chains below were found in one sample sequenced in a study of T cell responses to AZD1222 COVID-19 vaccine. TCRdb keeps only in-frame clones here, not all; method: immunoSEQ multiplex PCR. The sample includes about 180,000 clones, about 86% of them seen just once. Sequencing was performed on peripheral blood, taken 28 days after the second AZD1222 dose. These receptors all stem from an adult who received the AZD1222 COVID-19 vaccine.

The J gene is TRBJ2-1, the V gene TRBV27; D possibly corresponds to TRBD2 (7 bases). Germline CDR1 and CDR2: MNHEY and SMNVEV (reference sequence). The CDR3 runs 15 residues. The V end lost 6 bases, the J end lost 12 bases, and 24 bases lay between the germline ends. CDR3 nucleotide sequence: TGTGCCAGCAGCCCCACTGGGGGGGGCCTAATGCGGCAGTTCTTC. Translating it yields CASSPTGGGLMRQFF.

The J gene is TRBJ2-6, the V gene TRBV25-1, with a weak D call TRBD1 (6 bases). Germline V gene data show CDR1 as MGHDK and CDR2 as SYGVNS. Trimming took off 8 bases at V and 2 bases at J, with 10 bases between the two ends. The CDR3 has 14 amino acids. CDR3 in DNA: TGTGCCAGCTCCGCAGGGGCTGGGGCCAACGTCCTGACTTTC. This codes for CASSAGAGANVLTF. The full variable domain, completed using reference TRBV25-1 and TRBJ2-6, is EADIYQTPRYLVIGTGKKITLECSQTMGHDKMYWYQQDPGMELHLIHYSYGVNSTEKGDLSSESTVSRIRTEHFPLTLESARPSHTSQYLCASSAGAGANVLTFGAGSRLTVL.

The gene calls are TRBV5-4 and TRBJ1-2, with TRBD1 matching 8 bases. With V trimmed by 0 bases and J by 6 bases, 10 bases remained unmatched. CDR3 size: 16 residues. Germline lookup yields CDR1 SGHNT and CDR2 YYREEE (reference sequence). CDR3 sequence: CASSLVTQGERNGYTF. CDR3 DNA sequence: TGTGCCAGCAGCTTGGTTACACAGGGGGAGAGGAATGGCTACACCTTC. The entire variable domain, with the rest obtained from reference TRBV5-4 and TRBJ1-2, is as follows: ETGVTQSPTHLIKTRGQQVTLRCSSQSGHNTVSWYQQALGQGPQFIFQYYREEENGRGNFPPRFSGLQFPNYSSELNVNALELDDSALYLCASSLVTQGERNGYTFGSGTRLTVV.

This clone was counted once. The rearrangement uses TRBV6-5 and TRBJ1-2; no firm D call. Trimming shortened V by 10 bases and J by 4 bases, and 13 bases separated the two germline ends. Germline lookup yields CDR1 MNHEY and CDR2 SVGAGI. This CDR3 comprises 12 residues. The CDR3 region has the DNA TGTGCCATCCCAACTTGGGGCTATGGCTACACCTTC. It codes for CAIPTWGYGYTF.

This clone was seen a handful of times. The V call is TRBV5-4, the J call TRBJ2-3, with TRBD2 as a possible D gene (6 bases). This CDR3 has 15 residues. Trimming took off 0 bases at V and 3 bases at J, with 11 bases between the two ends. Per the germline V gene, CDR1 is SGHNT and CDR2 is YYREEE (reference sequence). CDR3 nucleotide sequence: TGTGCCAGCAGCTTGGAACTAGCATCGACAGATACGCAGTATTTT. Translation: CASSLELASTDTQYF.

The chain links TRBV19 to TRBJ1-5; TRBD1 matches 7 bases. This CDR3 region has 16 residues. With 4 bases clipped from V and 1 base from J, the junction kept 7 bases outside the gene matches. Germline CDR1 is LNHDA and CDR2 is SQIVND (reference sequence). The CDR3 region is CASSTFPGQSNQPQHF. For the CDR3, the DNA is TGTGCCAGTAGTACGTTCCCGGGACAGAGCAATCAGCCCCAGCATTTT.

V is TRBV6-1 and J is TRBJ1-1; TRBD1 agrees at 9 bases. The germline V gene has CDR1 MNHNS and CDR2 SASEGT. The CDR3 is made up of 13 amino acids. J was trimmed by 3 bases and V by 8 bases; bases with no gene match: 4. DNA of the CDR3: TGTGCCAGCGGACGGACAGGGGACACTGAAGCTTTCTTT. This codes for CASGRTGDTEAFF.

The V and J genes are TRBV5-6 and TRBJ2-7; no clear D gene. This CDR3 region has 13 residues. V lost 1 base and J lost 2, with 7 bases in between. The germline V gene encodes CDR1 SGHDT and CDR2 YYEEEE. CDR3 sequence: CASSLSTTYEQYF. CDR3 bases: TGTGCCAGCAGCTTGTCGACAACCTACGAGCAGTACTTC.

This clone appeared a single time. V usage is TRBV29-1 and J usage is TRBJ1-3; TRBD1 might be the D (5 bases). The CDR3 extends over 15 amino acids. Trimming removed 4 bases from V and 2 bases from J, with 15 bases in between. The germline V gene encodes CDR1 SQVTM and CDR2 ANQGSEA. CDR3 loop: CSVGGVGGPGNTIYF. The DNA of the CDR3 is TGCAGCGTTGGAGGGGTGGGAGGCCCTGGAAACACCATATATTTT.

The chain uses TRBV4-1 and TRBJ1-3; D may be TRBD1 (5 bases). This CDR3 comprises 13 residues. V lost 5 bases, J lost 8 bases, and 13 bases lay in between. Germline assignment: CDR1 MGHRA and CDR2 YSYEKL. CDR3 sequence reads: CASSAQGEDTIYF. The CDR3, as DNA: TGCGCCAGCAGCGCTCAGGGCGAAGACACCATATATTTT.

This clone was seen only once. The J gene is TRBJ1-2, the V gene TRBV27; 8 bases are a match to TRBD1. The CDR3 loop spans 16 amino acids. V was pared by 6 bases and J by 6 bases, with 15 bases of the junction left unmatched. CDR1 and CDR2 (germline): MNHEY, SMNVEV (reference sequence). The CDR3 region is CASSTWTGRGGDGYTF. The CDR3 nucleotides are TGTGCCAGCAGCACATGGACAGGGAGGGGTGGTGATGGCTACACCTTC.

V gene TRBV19 combines with J gene TRBJ1-5; 8 nucleotides align to TRBD1. The CDR3 has 15 amino acids. Germline CDR1 is LNHDA and CDR2 is SQIVND (reference sequence). Losses at the gene ends were 4 bases for V and 2 bases for J; bases not matched to a gene: 4. This CDR3 reads CASSRGDRRNQPQHF. The DNA of the CDR3 is TGTGCCAGTAGTAGGGGGGACAGGCGCAATCAGCCCCAGCATTTT.

V and J are TRBV6-2 or TRBV6-3 and TRBJ2-1; D gene uncertain. The germline V gene encodes CDR1 MNHEY and CDR2 SVGEGT. V was cut by 4 bases and J by 7 bases, with 5 bases left in between. The length of the CDR3 is 11 residues. The CDR3 region is CASSFLNEQFF. The CDR3, as DNA: TGTGCCAGCAGTTTTTTGAATGAGCAGTTCTTC.

The CDR3 protein is CASTRTGGTGELFF. The CDR3 nucleotides are TGTGCCAGCACCCGGACAGGGGGTACCGGGGAGCTGTTTTTT. J is TRBJ2-2 and V is TRBV5-5; 10 bases agree with TRBD1. Germline assignment: CDR1 SGHKS and CDR2 YYEKEE (reference sequence). The CDR3 loop spans 14 amino acids. With V trimmed by 6 bases and J by 5 bases, 4 bases remained unmatched.

V usage is TRBV5-4 and J usage is TRBJ2-5; no clear D. Germline V gene lookup returns CDR1 SGHNT and CDR2 YYREEE (reference sequence). The V end lost 2 bases, the J end lost 5 bases, and 10 bases lay between the germline ends. CDR3 length equals 13 residues. CDR3 residues: CASSFSLRETQYF. As DNA, the CDR3 is TGTGCCAGCAGCTTTTCTCTGCGGGAGACCCAGTACTTC.

The rearrangement links TRBV27 to TRBJ1-5, with D maybe TRBD1 (6 bases). Trimming left V 5 bases short and J 1 base short, with 15 bases between. The germline V gene has CDR1 MNHEY and CDR2 SMNVEV (reference sequence). The CDR3 runs to 16 residues. The CDR3 spells CASSQQGSGSNQPQHF. CDR3 coding DNA: TGTGCCAGCAGTCAACAGGGTTCTGGGAGCAATCAGCCCCAGCATTTT.

The chain is built from TRBV20-1 and TRBJ1-2; the D is unclear. CDR3 length equals 10 residues. Germline CDR1 and CDR2: DFQATT and SNEGSKA (reference sequence). Deletions cut 6 bases from V and 8 bases from J, with 10 bases between. Written as DNA, the CDR3 is TGCAGTGCAGGTTTCGGGGGCTACACCTTC. Protein product: CSAGFGGYTF.